This T cell receptor (beta chain) appears in the sequencing data of a study of T cell responses to AZD1222 COVID-19 vaccine. The study, taken as a whole, reports: The breadth and depth of Spike-specific TCRs increased once two AZD1222 doses had been given. The donor group comprised mostly white British people and more females; the analysis possibly underestimated clonal diversity. In the spike-specific TCR repertoire, nearly half reportedly target unmutated variant regions. Regions 160-218 and 743-854 held dominance among vaccine-associated CD4 TCRs, which spanned spike.

In its sample, this clone was seen once. The antigen remains undetermined. The protocol was immunoSEQ multiplex PCR, while the TCRdb copy is restricted to in-frame clones and leaves out a portion. The data show 60,000 to 70,000 clones, 85% seen once. Germline CDR1 SGHNT, CDR2 YYREEE (reference sequence). The CDR3 is 14 amino acids. V lost 0 bases to trimming and J lost 5 bases, with 11 bases between them. The chain couples TRBV5-4 to TRBJ2-5; D is unclear. This specimen consisted of peripheral blood, obtained on day 0 of AZD1222 vaccination. The receptor was isolated from an adult in good health. The CDR3 region has the DNA TGTGCCAGCAGCTTGGAACCCATGGAGGAGACCCAGTACTTC. Translated, it gives CASSLEPMEETQYF.